This passage covers 20 T cell receptor beta chains from one sample sequenced in a study of T-cell memory formation after mild COVID-19. Via MiXCR, TCRdb re-called the 5' RACE reads, giving one row per CDR3 protein. The data hold about 27,000 distinct CDR3 sequences, with around 6.8% observed a single time. Sequenced material: PBMCs or a T cell subset sorted from them (not recorded which). These receptors came from an adult woman who had mild COVID-19 (a few samples of this study predate the infection). Cell type and time point are not known.

This clonotype showed up many times. The CDR3 here is CASSQDRASYNEQFF. The CDR3 DNA reads as TGTGCCAGCAGCCAGGACAGGGCTTCCTACAATGAGCAGTTCTTC. The V and J genes are TRBV7-8 and TRBJ2-1, with 8 bases matching TRBD1. The CDR3 has 15 residues. Per the germline V gene, CDR1 is SGHVS and CDR2 is FQNEAQ. Trimming cost V 5 bases and J 1 base; bases outside gene matches: 4. Variable domain in full (rest from reference TRBV7-8 and TRBJ2-1): GAGVSQSPRYKVAKRGQDVALRCDPISGHVSLFWYQQALGQGPEFLTYFQNEAQLDKSGLPSDRFFAERPEGSVSTLKIQRTQQEDSAVYLCASSQDRASYNEQFFGPGTRLTVL.

This clonotype was observed a handful of times. The chain is built from TRBV19 and TRBJ1-5; 10 positions agree with TRBD1. In germline, CDR1 is LNHDA, CDR2 SQIVND (reference sequence). This CDR3 is 15 amino acids long. V shed 3 bases and J 7 bases; nucleotides not matched to a gene: 6. The CDR3 here is CASSMLTGGTQPQHF. In DNA form, the CDR3 reads TGTGCCAGTAGTATGTTGACAGGGGGCACACAGCCCCAGCATTTT.

In its sample, this clonotype is medium-sized (0.01 to 0.1%). The rearrangement uses TRBV7-9 and TRBJ2-7; 8 positions match TRBD2. The CDR3 extends over 14 amino acids. V shed 5 bases, J shed 6 bases, and the junction held 9 bases outside the gene matches. The germline CDR1 and CDR2 sequences are SEHNR and FQNEAQ (reference sequence). CDR3 sequence: CASSAPAGVGEQYF. The CDR3 bases are TGTGCCAGCAGCGCCCCAGCGGGGGTCGGCGAGCAGTACTTC.

This clonotype was detected ten times or more. The rearrangement uses TRBV20-1 and TRBJ2-7; TRBD2 aligns across 11 bases. Germline-derived CDR1 and CDR2 are DFQATT and SNEGSKA (reference sequence). Trimming removed 0 bases from V and 1 base from J; junction bases left unmatched: 8. The CDR3 runs 17 residues. CDR3 DNA: TGCAGTGCTAGAGATCCAACTAGCGGGGGCCCATCCTACGAGCAGTACTTC. It translates to CSARDPTSGGPSYEQYF.

This clonotype was seen at least ten times. This chain connects TRBV24-1 to TRBJ2-1, with 12 bases lining up with TRBD2. The CDR3 sequence is 18 residues long. Unmatched junction bases numbered 15, after V lost 5 bases and J lost 8 bases. From germline, CDR1 is KGHDR and CDR2 SFDVKD. CDR3 coding DNA: TGTGCCACCAGTGGGGGGGCTGGCACGACTAGCGGGAGCTATGAGCAGTTCTTC. Its translation is CATSGGAGTTSGSYEQFF.

This clonotype was recorded many times. The chain has TRBV19 and TRBJ1-1; D unresolved. Germline V gives CDR1 LNHDA, CDR2 SQIVND (reference sequence). V lost 4 bases, J lost 11 bases, and 14 bases lay in between. This CDR3 is built from 12 residues. CDR3 loop: CASSTRTERAFF. CDR3 in DNA: TGTGCCAGTAGTACGCGGACGGAGAGGGCTTTCTTT. Full variable domain (remainder filled in from reference TRBV19 and TRBJ1-1): DGGITQSPKYLFRKEGQNVTLSCEQNLNHDAMYWYRQDPGQGLRLIYYSQIVNDFQKGDIAEGYSVSREKKESFPLTVTSAQKNPTAFYLCASSTRTERAFFGQGTRLTVV.

In this sample, this clonotype turned up many times. The rearrangement joins TRBV20-1 to TRBJ1-1; tentatively, D is TRBD1 (6 bases). Germline values: CDR1 DFQATT, CDR2 SNEGSKA (reference sequence). CDR3 length: 15 residues. Deletions cut 3 bases from V and 2 bases from J, with 16 bases between. The CDR3 reads CSASNPGQGNTEAFF. The CDR3, as DNA: TGCAGTGCTAGCAACCCGGGACAAGGCAACACTGAAGCTTTCTTT.

This clonotype occurred many times. V and J are TRBV20-1 and TRBJ1-3; 8 positions match TRBD1. Trimming at V came to 1 base and at J to 1 base, leaving 6 bases not matched to a gene. The CDR3 totals 16 residues. Germline CDR1 and CDR2: DFQATT and SNEGSKA (reference sequence). For the CDR3, the DNA is TGCAGTGCTAGAGTGGGCCAGGGGGCGTCTGGAAACACCATATATTTT. It specifies CSARVGQGASGNTIYF.

There are many counts of this clonotype. The CDR3 sequence is CASSLMSGTFNEQFF. The CDR3 DNA sequence: TGTGCCAGCAGTTTAATGAGCGGGACCTTCAATGAGCAGTTCTTC. The J gene is TRBJ2-1, the V gene TRBV12-3 or TRBV12-4; 7 bases agree with TRBD2. V was clipped by 2 bases and J by 6 bases; unmatched bases: 7. The CDR3 extends over 15 amino acids.

The sample holds many counts of this clonotype. The chain is built from TRBV3-1 and TRBJ1-6; D call uncertain. V was shortened by 0 bases and J by 7 bases, with 10 bases between the two germline ends. The CDR3 sequence is 15 residues long. Germline loops: CDR1 LGHDT, CDR2 YNNKEL (reference sequence). For the CDR3, the DNA is TGTGCCAGCAGCCAAGAAGGTAGCGGCAATTCACCCCTCCACTTT. This encodes CASSQEGSGNSPLHF.

This clonotype was seen repeatedly, ten times or more. The chain has TRBV29-1 and TRBJ1-4; D might be TRBD1 (6 bases). From germline, CDR1 is SQVTM and CDR2 ANQGSEA. The ends were cut back, 7 bases at V and 11 bases at J, with 26 bases in the middle. The CDR3 contains 15 residues. CDR3 DNA: TGCAGCGCCACCGTTGGGGGGGCCGGTTCGGGGAAACTGTTTTTT. Translating it yields CSATVGGAGSGKLFF.

This clonotype was detected ten times or more. The chain is built from TRBV2 and TRBJ2-1; tentative D call: TRBD1 (5 bases). CDR3 length: 12 residues. Germline loops: CDR1 SNHLY, CDR2 FYNNEI. Trimming removed 5 bases from V and 8 bases from J, with 10 bases in between. The CDR3 nucleotides read TGTGCCAGCAGTCTAAGGGGCGATGAGCAGTTCTTC. Its protein product is CASSLRGDEQFF.

This clonotype was recorded at least ten times. This chain connects TRBV2 to TRBJ2-4; D may be TRBD2 (6 bases). CDR1 is SNHLY, CDR2 FYNNEI, per germline. V lost 11 bases to trimming and J lost 0 bases, with 17 bases between them. The CDR3 is made up of 15 amino acids. CDR3 in amino acids: CAVQPGLGAKNIQYF. Written as DNA, the CDR3 is TGTGCCGTACAACCGGGACTTGGAGCCAAAAACATTCAGTACTTC. Looking up the rest from reference TRBV2 and TRBJ2-4 gives the full variable domain: EPEVTQTPSHQVTQMGQEVILRCVPISNHLYFYWYRQILGQKVEFLVSFYNNEISEKSEIFDDQFSVERPDGSNFTLKIRSTKLEDSAMYFCAVQPGLGAKNIQYFGAGTRLSVL.

This clonotype was recorded at least ten times. V gene TRBV12-3 or TRBV12-4 combines with J gene TRBJ2-3; TRBD2 might be the D (5 bases). The germline V and J ends were trimmed by 4 bases and 0 bases, with 11 bases remaining between them. This CDR3 spans 15 amino acids. The CDR3 sequence is CASSSGTGSTDTQYF. The CDR3 DNA reads as TGTGCCAGCAGTTCGGGAACGGGAAGCACAGATACGCAGTATTTT.

This clonotype has at least ten counts. This chain uses TRBV7-2 with TRBJ2-7; TRBD2 matches at 12 bases. The V gene's germline CDR1 is SGHTA and CDR2 FQGNSA. CDR3 length: 16 amino acids. V shed 5 bases and J 4 bases; nucleotides not matched to a gene: 9. Here the CDR3 DNA reads TGTGCCAGCAGCCAACAAGGGACTAGCGGGTTGTACGAGCAGTACTTC. Its translation: CASSQQGTSGLYEQYF.

This clonotype was observed at least ten times. This chain connects TRBV6-1 to TRBJ2-5; either TRBD1 or TRBD2 may supply D (7 bases each). Germline-derived CDR1 and CDR2 are MNHNS and SASEGT. This CDR3 has 16 amino acids. V was clipped by 7 bases and J by 5 bases, with 23 bases between them. CDR3 DNA sequence: TGTGCCAGCATCGAACGGGGGGACAGCCAGCGGGAGACCCAGTACTTC. Its translation is CASIERGDSQRETQYF.

This clonotype was seen many times. This chain uses TRBV29-1 with TRBJ2-2, with TRBD1 identical over 7 bases. The junction had 7 bases not matched to a gene; V was cut back by 4 bases and J by 5 bases. CDR3 length: 14 amino acids. Germline CDR1 SQVTM, CDR2 ANQGSEA. The CDR3 protein is CSVGVQGVTGELFF. The DNA of the CDR3 is TGCAGCGTTGGGGTTCAGGGGGTAACCGGGGAGCTGTTTTTT.

This clonotype showed up many times. The chain is built from TRBV7-6 and TRBJ2-2; D possibly corresponds to TRBD2 (5 bases). Germline loops: CDR1 SGHVS, CDR2 FNYEAQ. The CDR3 consists of 17 residues. V was clipped by 4 bases and J by 0 bases, with 15 bases between them. The chain's CDR3 is CASSWLGSGTNTGELFF. The CDR3, as DNA: TGTGCCAGCAGCTGGCTAGGGAGCGGCACGAACACCGGGGAGCTGTTTTTT.

This clonotype was counted ten times or more. The chain recombines TRBV27 with TRBJ2-7; 10 bases are shared with TRBD2. The length of the CDR3 is 15 residues. The V gene's germline CDR1 is MNHEY and CDR2 SMNVEV (reference sequence). The J segment lost 4 bases and the V segment lost 3 bases, leaving 6 bases of the junction unmatched. CDR3 in amino acids: CASSFTASGSYEQYF. The CDR3, as DNA: TGTGCCAGCAGTTTTACCGCTAGCGGGAGTTACGAGCAGTACTTC.

This clonotype was found many times. The chain recombines TRBV20-1 with TRBJ2-3, with D uncertain. The CDR3 sequence is 14 residues long. The V gene's germline CDR1 is DFQATT and CDR2 SNEGSKA (reference sequence). The CDR3 DNA follows: TGCAGCGCTCCCCACGGTGCTGGCACAGATACGCAGTATTTT. Protein product: CSAPHGAGTDTQYF.